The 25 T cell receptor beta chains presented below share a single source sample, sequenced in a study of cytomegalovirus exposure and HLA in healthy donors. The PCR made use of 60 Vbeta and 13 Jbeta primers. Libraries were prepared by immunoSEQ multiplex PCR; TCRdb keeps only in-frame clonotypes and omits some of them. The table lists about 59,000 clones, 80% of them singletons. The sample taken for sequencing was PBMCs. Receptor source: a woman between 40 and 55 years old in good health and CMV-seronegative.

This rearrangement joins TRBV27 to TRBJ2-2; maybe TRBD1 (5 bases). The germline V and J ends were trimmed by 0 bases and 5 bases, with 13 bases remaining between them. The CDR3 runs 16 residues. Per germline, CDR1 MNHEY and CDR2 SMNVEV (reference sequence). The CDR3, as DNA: TGTGCCAGCAGTTTATCTGACAGATTAAAGACCGGGGAGCTGTTTTTT. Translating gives CASSLSDRLKTGELFF.

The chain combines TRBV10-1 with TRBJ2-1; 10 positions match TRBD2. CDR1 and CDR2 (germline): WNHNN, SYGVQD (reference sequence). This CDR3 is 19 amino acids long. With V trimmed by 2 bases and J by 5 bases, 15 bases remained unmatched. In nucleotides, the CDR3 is TGCGCCAGCAGTGAGATTAGGGCCTCCGGGACTAGCGCCGACAATGAGCAGTTCTTC. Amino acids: CASSEIRASGTSADNEQFF.

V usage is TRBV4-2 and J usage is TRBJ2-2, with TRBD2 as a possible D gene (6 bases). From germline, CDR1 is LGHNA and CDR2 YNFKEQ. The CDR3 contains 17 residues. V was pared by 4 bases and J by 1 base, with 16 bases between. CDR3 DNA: TGTGCCAGCAGCCGAACGACTAGTCGCGAGAACACCGGGGAGCTGTTTTTT. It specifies CASSRTTSRENTGELFF.

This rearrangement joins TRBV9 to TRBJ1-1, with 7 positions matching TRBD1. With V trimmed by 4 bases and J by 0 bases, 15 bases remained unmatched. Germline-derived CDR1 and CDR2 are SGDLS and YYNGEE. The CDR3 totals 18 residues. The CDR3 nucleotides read TGTGCCAGCAGCCCCACCGACCGGGACAGAAAAATGAACACTGAAGCTTTCTTT. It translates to CASSPTDRDRKMNTEAFF.

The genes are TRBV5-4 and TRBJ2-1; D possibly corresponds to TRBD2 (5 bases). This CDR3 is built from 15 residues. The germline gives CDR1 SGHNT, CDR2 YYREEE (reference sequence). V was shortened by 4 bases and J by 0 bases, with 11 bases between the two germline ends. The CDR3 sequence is CASSRGSSSYNEQFF. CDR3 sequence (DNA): TGTGCCAGCAGCCGCGGGTCGAGCTCCTACAATGAGCAGTTCTTC.

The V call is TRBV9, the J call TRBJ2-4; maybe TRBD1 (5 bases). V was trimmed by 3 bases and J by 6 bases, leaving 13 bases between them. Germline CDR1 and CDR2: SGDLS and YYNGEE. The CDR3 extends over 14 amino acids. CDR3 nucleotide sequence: TGTGCCAGCAGCGACACAGGCCCTGCAAACATTCAGTACTTC. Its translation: CASSDTGPANIQYF.

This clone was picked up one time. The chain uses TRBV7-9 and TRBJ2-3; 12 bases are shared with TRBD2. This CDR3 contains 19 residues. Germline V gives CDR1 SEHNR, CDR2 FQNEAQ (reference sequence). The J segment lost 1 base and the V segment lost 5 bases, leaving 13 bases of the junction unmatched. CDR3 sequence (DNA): TGTGCCAGCAGCCTACCTTCTAGCGGGAGGGCCCCTCGCACAGATACGCAGTATTTT. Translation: CASSLPSSGRAPRTDTQYF.

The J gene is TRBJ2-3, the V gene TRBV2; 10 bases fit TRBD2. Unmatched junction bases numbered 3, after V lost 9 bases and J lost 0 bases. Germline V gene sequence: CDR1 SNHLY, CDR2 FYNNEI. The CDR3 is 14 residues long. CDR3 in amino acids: CASLAGDSTDTQYF. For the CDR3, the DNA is TGTGCCAGTCTAGCGGGGGATAGCACAGATACGCAGTATTTT.

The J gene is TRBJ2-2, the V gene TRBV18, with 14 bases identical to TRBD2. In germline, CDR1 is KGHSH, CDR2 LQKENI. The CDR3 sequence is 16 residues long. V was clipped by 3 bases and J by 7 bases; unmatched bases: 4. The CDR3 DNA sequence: TGTGCCAGCTCACCGGGACTAGCGGGAGATAACGGGGAGCTGTTTTTT. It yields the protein CASSPGLAGDNGELFF.

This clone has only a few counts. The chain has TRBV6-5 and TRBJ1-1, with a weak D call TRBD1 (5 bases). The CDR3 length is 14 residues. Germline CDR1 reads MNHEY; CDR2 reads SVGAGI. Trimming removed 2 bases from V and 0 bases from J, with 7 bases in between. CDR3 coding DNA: TGTGCCAGCAGTTACGGAGGGGTGAACACTGAAGCTTTCTTT. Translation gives CASSYGGVNTEAFF.

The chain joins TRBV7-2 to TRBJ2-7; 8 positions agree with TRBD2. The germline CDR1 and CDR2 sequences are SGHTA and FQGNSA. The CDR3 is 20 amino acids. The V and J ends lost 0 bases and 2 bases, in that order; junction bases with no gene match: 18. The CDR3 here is CASSLAKVGVAGGLTYEQYF. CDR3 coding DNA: TGTGCCAGCAGCTTAGCAAAAGTTGGGGTGGCGGGAGGCCTTACCTACGAGCAGTACTTC.

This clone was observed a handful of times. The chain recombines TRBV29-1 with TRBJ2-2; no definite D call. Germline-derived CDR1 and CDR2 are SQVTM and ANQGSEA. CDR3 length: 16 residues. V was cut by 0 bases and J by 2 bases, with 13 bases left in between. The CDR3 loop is CSVEDLRGANTGELFF. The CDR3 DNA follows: TGCAGCGTTGAAGATCTACGCGGAGCTAACACCGGGGAGCTGTTTTTT.

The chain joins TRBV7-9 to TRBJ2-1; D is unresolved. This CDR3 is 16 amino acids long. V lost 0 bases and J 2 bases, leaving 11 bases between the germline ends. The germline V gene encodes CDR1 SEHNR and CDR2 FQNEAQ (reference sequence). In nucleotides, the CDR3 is TGTGCCAGCAGCTTAGCAGTGACTCACACCTACAATGAGCAGTTCTTC. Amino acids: CASSLAVTHTYNEQFF.

The CDR3 DNA follows: TGCGCCAGCAGCCCTAGCGGCACCGGGGAGCTGTTTTTT. This encodes CASSPSGTGELFF. The genes are TRBV5-1 and TRBJ2-2; 7 bases are shared with TRBD2. The CDR3 extends over 13 amino acids. V dropped 4 bases and J dropped 4; count of bases not matched to a gene: 1. The germline gives CDR1 SGHRS, CDR2 YFSETQ.

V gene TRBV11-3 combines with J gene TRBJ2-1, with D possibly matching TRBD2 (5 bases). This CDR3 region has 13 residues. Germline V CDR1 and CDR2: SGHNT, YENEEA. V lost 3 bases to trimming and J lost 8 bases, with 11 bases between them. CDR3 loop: CASSFDNGDEQFF. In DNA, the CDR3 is TGTGCCAGCAGCTTCGATAACGGGGATGAGCAGTTCTTC.

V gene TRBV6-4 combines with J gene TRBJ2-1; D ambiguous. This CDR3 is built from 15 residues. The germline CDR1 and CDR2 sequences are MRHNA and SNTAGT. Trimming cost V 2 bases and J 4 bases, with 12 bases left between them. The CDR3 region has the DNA TGTGCCAGCAGTGACGGTGGCGGATTTTACAATGAGCAGTTCTTC. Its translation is CASSDGGGFYNEQFF.

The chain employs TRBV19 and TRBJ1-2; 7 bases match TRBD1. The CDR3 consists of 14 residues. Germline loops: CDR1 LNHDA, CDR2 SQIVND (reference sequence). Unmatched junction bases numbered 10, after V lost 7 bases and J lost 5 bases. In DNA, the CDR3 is TGTGCCAGTACCCCTCTTGTGACAGGGTATGGCTACACCTTC. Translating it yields CASTPLVTGYGYTF.

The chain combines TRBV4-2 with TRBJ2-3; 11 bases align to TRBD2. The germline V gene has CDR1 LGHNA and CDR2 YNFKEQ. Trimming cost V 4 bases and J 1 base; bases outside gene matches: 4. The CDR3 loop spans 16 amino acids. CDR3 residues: CASSPLLAGGTDTQYF. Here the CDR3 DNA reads TGTGCCAGCAGCCCCTTACTAGCGGGAGGCACAGATACGCAGTATTTT.

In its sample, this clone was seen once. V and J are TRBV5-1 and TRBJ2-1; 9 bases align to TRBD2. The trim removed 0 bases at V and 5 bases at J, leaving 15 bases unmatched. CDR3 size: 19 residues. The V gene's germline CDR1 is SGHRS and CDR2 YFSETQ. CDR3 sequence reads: CASSLEGGRARHTHNEQFF. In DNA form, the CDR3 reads TGCGCCAGCAGCTTGGAGGGCGGGAGGGCCAGACACACACACAATGAGCAGTTCTTC.

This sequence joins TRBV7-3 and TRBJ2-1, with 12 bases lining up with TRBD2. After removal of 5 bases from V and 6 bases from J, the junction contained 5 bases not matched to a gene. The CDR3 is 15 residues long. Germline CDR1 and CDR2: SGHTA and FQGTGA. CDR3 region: CASSPRLAGANEQFF. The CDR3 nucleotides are TGTGCCAGCAGCCCGAGACTAGCGGGAGCCAATGAGCAGTTCTTC.

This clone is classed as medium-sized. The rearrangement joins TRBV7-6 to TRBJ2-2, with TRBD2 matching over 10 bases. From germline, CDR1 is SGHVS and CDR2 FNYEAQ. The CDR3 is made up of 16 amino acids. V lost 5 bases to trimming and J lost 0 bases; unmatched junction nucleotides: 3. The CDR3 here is CASSPGLAANTGELFF. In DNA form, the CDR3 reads TGTGCCAGCAGCCCAGGACTAGCGGCGAACACCGGGGAGCTGTTTTTT.

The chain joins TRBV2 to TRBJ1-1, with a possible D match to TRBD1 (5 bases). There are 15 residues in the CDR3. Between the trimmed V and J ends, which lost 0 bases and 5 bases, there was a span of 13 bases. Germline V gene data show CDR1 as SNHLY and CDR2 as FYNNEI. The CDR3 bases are TGTGCCAGCAGTGAAGCTCAGGGTATAAGGACTGAAGCTTTCTTT. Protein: CASSEAQGIRTEAFF.

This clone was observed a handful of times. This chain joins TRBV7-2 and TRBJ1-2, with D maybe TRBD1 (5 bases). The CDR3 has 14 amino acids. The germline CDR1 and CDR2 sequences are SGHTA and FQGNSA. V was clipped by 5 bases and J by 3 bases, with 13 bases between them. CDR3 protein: CASSPFRGDYGYTF. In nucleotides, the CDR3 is TGTGCCAGCAGCCCCTTTCGGGGGGACTATGGCTACACCTTC.

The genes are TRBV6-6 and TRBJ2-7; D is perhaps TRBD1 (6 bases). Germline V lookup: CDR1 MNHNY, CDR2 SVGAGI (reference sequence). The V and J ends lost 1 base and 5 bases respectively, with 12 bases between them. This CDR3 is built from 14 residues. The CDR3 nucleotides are TGTGCCAGCAGTTACTTACAGGGTTACCACGAGCAGTACTTC. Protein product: CASSYLQGYHEQYF.

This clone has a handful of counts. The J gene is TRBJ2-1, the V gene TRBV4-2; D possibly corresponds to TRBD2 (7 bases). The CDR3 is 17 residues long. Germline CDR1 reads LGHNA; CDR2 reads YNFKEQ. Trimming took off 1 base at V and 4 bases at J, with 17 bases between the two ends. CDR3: CASSQAGGHKNYNEQFF. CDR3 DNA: TGTGCCAGCAGCCAAGCCGGGGGGCACAAAAATTACAATGAGCAGTTCTTC.